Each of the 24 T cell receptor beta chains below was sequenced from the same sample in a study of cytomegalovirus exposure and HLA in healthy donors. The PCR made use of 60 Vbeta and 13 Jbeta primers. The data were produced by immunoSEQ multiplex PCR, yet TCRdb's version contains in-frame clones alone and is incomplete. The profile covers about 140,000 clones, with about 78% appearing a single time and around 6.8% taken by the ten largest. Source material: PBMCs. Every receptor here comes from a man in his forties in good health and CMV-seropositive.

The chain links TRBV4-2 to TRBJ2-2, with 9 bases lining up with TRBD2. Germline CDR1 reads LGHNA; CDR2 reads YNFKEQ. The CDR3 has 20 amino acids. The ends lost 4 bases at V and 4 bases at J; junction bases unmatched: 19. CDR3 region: CASSPRYSGRRFIGTGELFF. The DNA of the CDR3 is TGTGCCAGCAGCCCCCGGTATAGCGGGAGACGATTTATAGGCACCGGGGAGCTGTTTTTT.

The chain's CDR3 is CASSAGQGEAGNQPQHF. As DNA, the CDR3 is TGCGCCAGCAGCGCGGGACAGGGAGAGGCAGGTAATCAGCCCCAGCATTTT. The rearrangement links TRBV5-1 to TRBJ1-5; 9 bases agree with TRBD1. With V trimmed by 4 bases and J by 4 bases, 12 bases remained unmatched. The germline V gene encodes CDR1 SGHRS and CDR2 YFSETQ. CDR3 length: 17 amino acids.

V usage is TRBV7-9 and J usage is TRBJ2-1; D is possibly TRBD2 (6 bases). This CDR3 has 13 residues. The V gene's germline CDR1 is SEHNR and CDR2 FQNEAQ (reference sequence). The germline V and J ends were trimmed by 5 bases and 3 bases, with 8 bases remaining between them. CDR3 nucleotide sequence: TGTGCCAGCAGCCGGGGGAGCTACAATGAGCAGTTCTTC. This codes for CASSRGSYNEQFF.

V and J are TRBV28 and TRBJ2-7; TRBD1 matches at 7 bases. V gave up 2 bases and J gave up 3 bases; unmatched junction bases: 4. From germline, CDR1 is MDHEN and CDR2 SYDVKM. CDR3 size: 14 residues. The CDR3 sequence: CASSLRDRVYEQYF. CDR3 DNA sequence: TGTGCCAGCAGTTTACGGGACAGAGTCTACGAGCAGTACTTC.

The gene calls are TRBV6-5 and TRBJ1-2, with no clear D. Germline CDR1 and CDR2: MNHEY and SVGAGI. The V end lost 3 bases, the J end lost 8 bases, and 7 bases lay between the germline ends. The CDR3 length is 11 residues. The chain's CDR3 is CASSYGGGYTF. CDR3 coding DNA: TGTGCCAGCAGTTATGGAGGCGGCTACACCTTC.

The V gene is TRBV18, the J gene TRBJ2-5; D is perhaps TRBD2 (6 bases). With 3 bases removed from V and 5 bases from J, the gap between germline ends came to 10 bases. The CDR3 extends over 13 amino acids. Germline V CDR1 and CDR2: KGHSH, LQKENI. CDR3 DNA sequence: TGTGCCAGCTCACCGGGGGGACGGGAGACCCAGTACTTC. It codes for CASSPGGRETQYF.

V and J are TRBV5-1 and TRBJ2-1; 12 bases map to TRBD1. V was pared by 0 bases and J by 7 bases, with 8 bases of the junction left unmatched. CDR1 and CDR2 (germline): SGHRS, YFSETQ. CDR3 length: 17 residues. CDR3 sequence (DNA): TGCGCCAGCAGCTTGGCGGGGGGGACAGGGGGCCGGAATGAGCAGTTCTTC. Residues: CASSLAGGTGGRNEQFF. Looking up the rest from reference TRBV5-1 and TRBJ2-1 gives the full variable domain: KAGVTQTPRYLIKTRGQQVTLSCSPISGHRSVSWYQQTPGQGLQFLFEYFSETQRNKGNFPGRFSGRQFSNSRSEMNVSTLELGDSALYLCASSLAGGTGGRNEQFFGPGTRLTVL.

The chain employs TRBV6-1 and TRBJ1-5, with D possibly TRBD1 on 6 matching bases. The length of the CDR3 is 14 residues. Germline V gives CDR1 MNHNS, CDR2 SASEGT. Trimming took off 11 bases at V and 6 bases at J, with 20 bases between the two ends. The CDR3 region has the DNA TGTGCCGGCGGAAAGGGGGGGCTGGGTCAGCCCCAGCATTTT. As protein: CAGGKGGLGQPQHF.

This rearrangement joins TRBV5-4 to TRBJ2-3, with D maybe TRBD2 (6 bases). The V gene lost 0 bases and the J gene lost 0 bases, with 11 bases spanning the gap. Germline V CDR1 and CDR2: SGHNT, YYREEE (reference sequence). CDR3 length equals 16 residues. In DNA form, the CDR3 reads TGTGCCAGCAGCTTGGGAGCGGGCGTAAGCACAGATACGCAGTATTTT. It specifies CASSLGAGVSTDTQYF.

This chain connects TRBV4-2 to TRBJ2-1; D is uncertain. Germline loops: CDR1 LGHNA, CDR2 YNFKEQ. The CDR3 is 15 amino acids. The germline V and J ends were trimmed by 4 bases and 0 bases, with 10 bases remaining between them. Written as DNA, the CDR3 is TGTGCCAGCAGCCTTCGACTGAGCTCCTACAATGAGCAGTTCTTC. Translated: CASSLRLSSYNEQFF.

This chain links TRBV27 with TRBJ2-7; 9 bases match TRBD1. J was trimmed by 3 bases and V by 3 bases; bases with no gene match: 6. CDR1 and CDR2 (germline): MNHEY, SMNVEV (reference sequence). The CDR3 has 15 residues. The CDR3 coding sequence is TGTGCCAGCAGTTTCCAGGGACAGGGTAACTACGAGCAGTACTTC. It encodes CASSFQGQGNYEQYF.

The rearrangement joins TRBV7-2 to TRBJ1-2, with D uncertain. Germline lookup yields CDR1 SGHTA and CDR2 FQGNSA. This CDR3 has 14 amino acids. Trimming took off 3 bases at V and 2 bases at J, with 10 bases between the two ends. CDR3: CASSFGGGNYGYTF. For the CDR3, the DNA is TGTGCCAGCAGCTTCGGCGGTGGGAACTATGGCTACACCTTC.

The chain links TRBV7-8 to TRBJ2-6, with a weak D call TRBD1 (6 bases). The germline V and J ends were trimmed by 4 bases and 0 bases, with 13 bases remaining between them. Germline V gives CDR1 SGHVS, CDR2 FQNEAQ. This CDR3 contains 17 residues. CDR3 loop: CASSYPQGSSGANVLTF. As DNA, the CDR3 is TGTGCCAGCAGCTACCCACAGGGCTCCTCTGGGGCCAACGTCCTGACTTTC.

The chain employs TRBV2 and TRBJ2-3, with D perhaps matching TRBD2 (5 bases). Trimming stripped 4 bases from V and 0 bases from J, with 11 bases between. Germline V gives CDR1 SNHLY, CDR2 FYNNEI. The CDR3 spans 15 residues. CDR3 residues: CASSGTFTSTDTQYF. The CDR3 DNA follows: TGTGCCAGCAGTGGGACTTTCACTAGCACAGATACGCAGTATTTT.

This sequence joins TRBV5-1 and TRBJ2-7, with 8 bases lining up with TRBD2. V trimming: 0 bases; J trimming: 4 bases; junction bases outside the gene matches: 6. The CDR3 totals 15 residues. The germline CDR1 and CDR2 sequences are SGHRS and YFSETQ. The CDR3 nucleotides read TGCGCCAGCAGCTTGGAGAGCGGGAGAAAGTACGAGCAGTACTTC. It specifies CASSLESGRKYEQYF.

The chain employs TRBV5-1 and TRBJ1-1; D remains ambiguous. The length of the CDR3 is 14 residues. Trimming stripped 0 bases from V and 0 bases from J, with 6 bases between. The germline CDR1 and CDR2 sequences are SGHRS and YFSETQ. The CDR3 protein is CASSLGTVNTEAFF. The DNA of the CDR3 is TGCGCCAGCAGCTTGGGCACAGTGAACACTGAAGCTTTCTTT.

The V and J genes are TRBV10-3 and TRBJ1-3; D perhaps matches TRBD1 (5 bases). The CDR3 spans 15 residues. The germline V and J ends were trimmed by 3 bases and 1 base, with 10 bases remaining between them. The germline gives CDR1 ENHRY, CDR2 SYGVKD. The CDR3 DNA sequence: TGTGCCATCAGTGAAGGTCAGGGATCTGGAAACACCATATATTTT. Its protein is CAISEGQGSGNTIYF.

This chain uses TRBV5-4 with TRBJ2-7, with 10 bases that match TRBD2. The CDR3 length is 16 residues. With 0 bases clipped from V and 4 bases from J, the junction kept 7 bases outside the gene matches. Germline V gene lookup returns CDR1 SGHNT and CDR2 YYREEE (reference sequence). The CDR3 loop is CASSLGAGGPGYEQYF. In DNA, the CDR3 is TGTGCCAGCAGCTTGGGAGCGGGAGGGCCTGGGTACGAGCAGTACTTC.

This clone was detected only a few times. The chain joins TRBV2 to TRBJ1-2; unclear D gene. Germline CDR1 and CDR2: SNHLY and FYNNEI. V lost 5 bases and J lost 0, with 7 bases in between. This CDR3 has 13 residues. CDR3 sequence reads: CASSLLPNYGYTF. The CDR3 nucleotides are TGTGCCAGCAGTTTACTCCCTAACTATGGCTACACCTTC.

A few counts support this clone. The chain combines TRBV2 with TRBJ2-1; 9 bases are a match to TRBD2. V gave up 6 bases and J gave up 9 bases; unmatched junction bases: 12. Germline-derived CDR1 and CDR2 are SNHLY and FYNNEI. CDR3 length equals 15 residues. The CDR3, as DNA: TGTGCCAGCAGGGCTCCGGGACTAGCTTCCAGTGAGCAGTTCTTC. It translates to CASRAPGLASSEQFF. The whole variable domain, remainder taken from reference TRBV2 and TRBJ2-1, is EPEVTQTPSHQVTQMGQEVILRCVPISNHLYFYWYRQILGQKVEFLVSFYNNEISEKSEIFDDQFSVERPDGSNFTLKIRSTKLEDSAMYFCASRAPGLASSEQFFGPGTRLTVL.

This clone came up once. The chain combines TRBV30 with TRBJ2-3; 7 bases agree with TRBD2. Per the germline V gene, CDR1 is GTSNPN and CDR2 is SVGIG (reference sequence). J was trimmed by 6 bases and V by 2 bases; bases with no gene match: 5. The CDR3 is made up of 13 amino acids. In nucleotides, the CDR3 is TGTGCCTGGAGTCGGCGGGAGCAGGATACGCAGTATTTT. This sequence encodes CAWSRREQDTQYF.

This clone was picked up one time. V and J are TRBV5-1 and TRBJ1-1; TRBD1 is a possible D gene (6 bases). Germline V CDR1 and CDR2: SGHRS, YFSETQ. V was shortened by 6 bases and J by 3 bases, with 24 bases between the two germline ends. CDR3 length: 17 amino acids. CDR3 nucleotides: TGCGCCAGCACACGTGATTTCGGGGGGGGCAGCGACACTGAAGCTTTCTTT. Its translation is CASTRDFGGGSDTEAFF.

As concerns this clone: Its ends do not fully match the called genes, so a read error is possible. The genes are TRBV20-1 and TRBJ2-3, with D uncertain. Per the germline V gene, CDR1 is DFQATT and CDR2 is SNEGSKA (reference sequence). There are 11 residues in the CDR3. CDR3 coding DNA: TGCAGTGCTAGTCAGATACTCACAGATAATTTT. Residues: CSASQILTDNF.

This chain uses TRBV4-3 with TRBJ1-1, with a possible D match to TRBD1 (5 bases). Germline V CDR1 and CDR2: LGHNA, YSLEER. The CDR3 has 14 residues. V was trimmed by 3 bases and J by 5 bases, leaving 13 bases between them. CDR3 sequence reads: CASSHNRGKTEAFF. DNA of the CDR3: TGCGCCAGCAGCCACAACCGGGGGAAAACTGAAGCTTTCTTT.